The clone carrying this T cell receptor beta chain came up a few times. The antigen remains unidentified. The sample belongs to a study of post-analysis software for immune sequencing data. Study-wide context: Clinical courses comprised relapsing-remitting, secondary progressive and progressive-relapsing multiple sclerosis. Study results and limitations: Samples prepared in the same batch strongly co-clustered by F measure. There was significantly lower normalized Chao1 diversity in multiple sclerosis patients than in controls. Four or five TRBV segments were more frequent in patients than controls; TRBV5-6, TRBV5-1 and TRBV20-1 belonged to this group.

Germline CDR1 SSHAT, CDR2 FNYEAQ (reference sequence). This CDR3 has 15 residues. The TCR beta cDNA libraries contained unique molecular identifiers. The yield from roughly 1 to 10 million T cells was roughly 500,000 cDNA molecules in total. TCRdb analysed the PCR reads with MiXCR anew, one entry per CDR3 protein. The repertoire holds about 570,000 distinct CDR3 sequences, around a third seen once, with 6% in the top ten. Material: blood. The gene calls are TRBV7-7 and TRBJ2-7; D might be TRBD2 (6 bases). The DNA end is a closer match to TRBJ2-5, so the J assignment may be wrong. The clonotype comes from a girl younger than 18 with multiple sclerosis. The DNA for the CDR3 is TGTGCCAGCAGCCCAAGACTAGGACCCCAAGAGACCCAGTACTTC. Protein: CASSPRLGPQETQYF.